Included here is one TCR beta chain sequence, with context. What it binds is unknown. Amplification used 60 V beta primers and 13 J beta primers. The repertoire was sequenced with immunoSEQ multiplex PCR; TCRdb's copy has only in-frame clones and lacks some. The repertoire holds more than 85,000 clones, with nearly 90% as singletons. Time point denoted: after dendritic cell vaccination, including at tumor progression/relapse. These data belong to a study of glioma-infiltrating T cells after dendritic cell vaccination. The CDR3 is 15 residues long. CDR1 and CDR2 from the germline V gene are SGHNT and YENEEA. The V and J ends lost 3 bases and 3 bases, in that order; junction bases with no gene match: 1. The study, taken as a whole, reports: Only a small number of patients had complete blood and tumor samples. No direct clonality-survival link was found; a diverse polyclonal response may matter.

The sequence was collected from a human donor with glioblastoma. The chain recombines TRBV11-3 with TRBJ2-3, with 12 bases aligning to TRBD2. The input for sequencing was blood, taken after dendritic cell vaccination. CDR3 sequence: CASSFTSGRTDTQYF. The CDR3 DNA reads TGTGCCAGCAGCTTTACTAGCGGGAGGACAGATACGCAGTATTTT.